Shown below are 11 T cell receptor beta chains from a single sample sequenced in a study of neurological immune-mediated disorders. TCRdb used MiXCR to reprocess the 5' RACE reads, holding one entry per CDR3 protein. The profile shows about 80,000 distinct CDR3 sequences, roughly 10% of them singletons. Material for sequencing was PBMCs. The receptors were gathered from a man aged 50-59 years in good health.

Many counts were recorded for this clonotype. This chain joins TRBV20-1 and TRBJ2-3; 9 bases are shared with TRBD2. The CDR3 is made up of 15 amino acids. The ends lost 6 bases at V and 5 bases at J; junction bases unmatched: 12. Looked up from germline, CDR1 is DFQATT and CDR2 is SNEGSKA (reference sequence). The CDR3: CSAISGRDKGDTQYF. The CDR3 DNA reads TGCAGTGCAATTAGCGGGAGAGACAAGGGAGATACGCAGTATTTT.

This clonotype was detected many times. A read error may produce the germline difference seen at one junction end. CDR3 loop: CASSLDQETQYF. In DNA form, the CDR3 reads TGTGCCAGCAGCCTCGACCAGGAGACCCAGTACTTC. This chain connects TRBV7-2 to TRBJ2-5; D gene unclear. CDR3 length: 12 amino acids. CDR1 and CDR2 from the germline V gene are SGHTA and FQGNSA.

This clonotype was detected ten times or more. The chain has TRBV28 and TRBJ1-1, with a possible D match to TRBD1 (5 bases). The CDR3 contains 18 residues. The germline V and J ends were trimmed by 2 bases and 7 bases, with 26 bases remaining between them. Germline loops: CDR1 MDHEN, CDR2 SYDVKM. CDR3: CASSLGARAALSFSEAFF. The DNA for the CDR3 is TGTGCCAGCAGTTTAGGGGCCAGAGCCGCCCTCTCCTTCAGTGAAGCTTTCTTT.

This clonotype was detected many times. V and J are TRBV4-1 and TRBJ2-7; 8 nucleotides match TRBD1. Looked up from germline, CDR1 is MGHRA and CDR2 is YSYEKL. The CDR3 has 14 amino acids. V shed 6 bases and J 7 bases; nucleotides not matched to a gene: 11. The CDR3 sequence: CASRAGTGSAEQYF. The CDR3 nucleotides are TGCGCCAGCAGAGCTGGGACAGGCTCCGCGGAGCAGTACTTC.

This clonotype occurred many times. The J gene is TRBJ1-5, the V gene TRBV27, with D perhaps matching TRBD1 (5 bases). The V gene lost 5 bases and the J gene lost 2 bases, with 16 bases spanning the gap. Looked up from germline, CDR1 is MNHEY and CDR2 is SMNVEV (reference sequence). The CDR3 is 16 residues long. The chain's CDR3 is CASSPQLTGGNQPQHF. CDR3 sequence (DNA): TGTGCCAGCAGTCCTCAGCTCACAGGTGGCAATCAGCCCCAGCATTTT.

The sample holds many counts of this clonotype. V usage is TRBV12-3 or TRBV12-4 and J usage is TRBJ2-3; TRBD2 matches at 8 bases. The CDR3 contains 17 residues. Trimming took 4 bases from V and 7 from J; bases not matched to a gene: 16. The CDR3 nucleotides read TGTGCCAGCAGTTCGGGACTAGTGGGGGGAGGACTTCATACGCAGTATTTT. This translates into CASSSGLVGGGLHTQYF.

J is TRBJ1-6 and V is TRBV3-1; TRBD1 agrees at 8 bases. Germline CDR1 is LGHDT and CDR2 is YNNKEL (reference sequence). V trimming: 0 bases; J trimming: 10 bases; junction bases outside the gene matches: 8. The CDR3 is made up of 16 amino acids. In nucleotides, the CDR3 is TGTGCCAGCAGCCAAGAGGAGGACAGGGTGGGATCACCCCTCCACTTT. Encoded protein: CASSQEEDRVGSPLHF.

This clonotype was counted ten times or more. The V call is TRBV3-1, the J call TRBJ2-7, with D perhaps TRBD1 (5 bases). This CDR3 is built from 14 residues. V lost 1 base, J lost 6 bases, and 13 bases lay in between. CDR1 and CDR2 from the germline V gene are LGHDT and YNNKEL (reference sequence). CDR3 coding DNA: TGTGCCAGCAGCCAAGCTCAACTTGGGGCCGAGCAGTACTTC. Residues: CASSQAQLGAEQYF.

At least ten counts were recorded for this clonotype. V and J are TRBV14 and TRBJ2-3, with TRBD2 identical over 10 bases. Germline V gives CDR1 SGHDN, CDR2 FVKESK. V was clipped by 4 bases and J by 2 bases; unmatched bases: 3. CDR3 length equals 15 residues. The CDR3 reads CASSRSGGATDTQYF. CDR3 DNA: TGTGCCAGCAGCCGGAGCGGGGGGGCCACAGATACGCAGTATTTT.

This clonotype has at least ten counts. V gene TRBV6-1 combines with J gene TRBJ2-3; D possibly corresponds to TRBD2 (5 bases). V dropped 7 bases and J dropped 4 bases, with 15 bases sitting between them. This CDR3 comprises 14 residues. CDR1 is MNHNS and CDR2 is SASEGT in the germline V gene. The CDR3 nucleotides read TGTGCCAGCATCGCGGGCTTGAGGGCAGATACGCAGTATTTT. Translated: CASIAGLRADTQYF.

J is TRBJ1-1 and V is TRBV5-1; D unresolved. CDR1 is SGHRS, CDR2 YFSETQ, per germline. CDR3 size: 14 residues. The V and J ends lost 2 bases and 3 bases respectively, with 11 bases between them. CDR3 in DNA: TGCGCCAGCAGCTTTGACGACCCGGACACTGAAGCTTTCTTT. Its translation: CASSFDDPDTEAFF.